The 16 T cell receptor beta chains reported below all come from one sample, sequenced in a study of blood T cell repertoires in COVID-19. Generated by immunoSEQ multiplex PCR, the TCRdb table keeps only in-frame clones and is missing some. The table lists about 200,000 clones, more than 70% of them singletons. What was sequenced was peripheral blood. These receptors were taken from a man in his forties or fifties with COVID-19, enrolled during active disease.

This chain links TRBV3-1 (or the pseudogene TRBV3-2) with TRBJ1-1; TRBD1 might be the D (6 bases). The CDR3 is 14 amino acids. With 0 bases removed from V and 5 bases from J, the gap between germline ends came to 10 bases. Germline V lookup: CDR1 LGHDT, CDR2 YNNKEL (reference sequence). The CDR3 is CASSQDQRGTEAFF. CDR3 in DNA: TGTGCCAGCAGCCAAGATCAAAGGGGGACTGAAGCTTTCTTT.

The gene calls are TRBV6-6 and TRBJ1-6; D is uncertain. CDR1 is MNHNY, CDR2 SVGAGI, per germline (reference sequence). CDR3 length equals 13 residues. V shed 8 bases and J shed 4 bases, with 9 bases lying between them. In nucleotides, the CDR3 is TGTGCCAGCGAGACGGGGTATAATTCACCCCTCCACTTT. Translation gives CASETGYNSPLHF.

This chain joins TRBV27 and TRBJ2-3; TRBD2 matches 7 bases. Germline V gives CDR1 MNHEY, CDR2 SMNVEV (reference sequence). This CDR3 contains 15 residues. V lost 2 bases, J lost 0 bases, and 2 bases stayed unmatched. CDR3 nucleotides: TGTGCCAGCAGTTTAACTAGCGTTAGCACAGATACGCAGTATTTT. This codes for CASSLTSVSTDTQYF.

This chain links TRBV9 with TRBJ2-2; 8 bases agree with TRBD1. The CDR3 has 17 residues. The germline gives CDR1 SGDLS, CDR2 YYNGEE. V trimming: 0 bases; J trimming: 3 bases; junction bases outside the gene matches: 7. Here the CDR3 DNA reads TGTGCCAGCAGCGTAGTTTTCGGCAGGGGGCACACCGGGGAGCTGTTTTTT. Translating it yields CASSVVFGRGHTGELFF.

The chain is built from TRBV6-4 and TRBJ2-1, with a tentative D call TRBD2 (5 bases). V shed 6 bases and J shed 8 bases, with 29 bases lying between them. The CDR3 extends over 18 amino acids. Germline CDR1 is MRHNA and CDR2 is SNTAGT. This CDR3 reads CASRLTIRTRLPYYEQFF. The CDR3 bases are TGTGCCAGCAGGTTGACTATTAGGACCCGTCTGCCTTATTATGAGCAGTTCTTC.

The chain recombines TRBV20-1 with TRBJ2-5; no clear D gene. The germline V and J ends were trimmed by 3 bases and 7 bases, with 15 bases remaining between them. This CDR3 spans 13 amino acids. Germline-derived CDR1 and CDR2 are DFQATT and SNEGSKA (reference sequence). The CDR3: CSASGPSTGTQYF. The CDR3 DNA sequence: TGCAGTGCTAGTGGGCCATCAACGGGGACCCAGTACTTC.

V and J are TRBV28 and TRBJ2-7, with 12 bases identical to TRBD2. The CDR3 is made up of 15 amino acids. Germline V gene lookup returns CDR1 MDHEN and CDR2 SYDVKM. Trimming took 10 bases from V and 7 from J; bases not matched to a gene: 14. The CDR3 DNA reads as TGTGCCATCAAGGGTGGACTAGCGGGGTCGGGGGAGCAGTACTTC. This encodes CAIKGGLAGSGEQYF.

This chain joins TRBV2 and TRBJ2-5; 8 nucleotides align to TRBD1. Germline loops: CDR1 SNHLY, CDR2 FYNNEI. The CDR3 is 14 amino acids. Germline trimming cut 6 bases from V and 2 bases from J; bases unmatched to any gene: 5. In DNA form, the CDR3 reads TGTGCCAGCAGAGCCGGGACAGGACAAGAGACCCAGTACTTC. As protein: CASRAGTGQETQYF.

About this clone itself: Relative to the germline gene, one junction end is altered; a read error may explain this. In DNA, the CDR3 is TGTGCCAGCAGTGAACGGGGGACCTACTTT. Encoded protein: CASSERGTYF. The V and J genes are TRBV2 and TRBJ1-1, with D perhaps TRBD1 (5 bases). The CDR3 is 10 residues long. Germline loops: CDR1 SNHLY, CDR2 FYNNEI.

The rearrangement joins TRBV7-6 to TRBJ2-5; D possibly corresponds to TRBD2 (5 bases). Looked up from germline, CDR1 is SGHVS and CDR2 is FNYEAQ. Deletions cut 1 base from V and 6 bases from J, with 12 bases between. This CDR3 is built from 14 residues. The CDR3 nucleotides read TGTGCCAGCAGCTTAGTGACGGGAAGCAAGACCCAGTACTTC. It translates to CASSLVTGSKTQYF. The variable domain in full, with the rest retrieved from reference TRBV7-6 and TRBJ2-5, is GAGVSQSPRYKVTKRGQDVALRCDPISGHVSLYWYRQALGQGPEFLTYFNYEAQQDKSGLPNDRFSAERPEGSISTLTIQRTEQRDSAMYRCASSLVTGSKTQYFGPGTRLLVL.

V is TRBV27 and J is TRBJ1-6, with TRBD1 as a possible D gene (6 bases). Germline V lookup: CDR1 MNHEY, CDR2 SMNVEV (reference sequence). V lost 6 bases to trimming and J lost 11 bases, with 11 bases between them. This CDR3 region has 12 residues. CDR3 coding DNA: TGTGCCAGCAGGACAGGAGTTGCACCCCTCCACTTT. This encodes CASRTGVAPLHF.

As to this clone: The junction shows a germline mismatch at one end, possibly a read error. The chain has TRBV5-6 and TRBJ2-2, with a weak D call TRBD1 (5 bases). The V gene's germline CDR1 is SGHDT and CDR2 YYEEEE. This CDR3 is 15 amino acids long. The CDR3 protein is CASSLGRVNTGELFF. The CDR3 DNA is TGTGCCAGCAGTTTGGGCAGGGTCAACACCGGGGAGCTGTTTTTT. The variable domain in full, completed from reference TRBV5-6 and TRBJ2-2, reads DAGVTQSPTHLIKTRGQQVTLRCSPKSGHDTVSWYQQALGQGPQFIFQYYEEEERQRGNFPDRFSGHQFPNYSSELNVNALLLGDSALYLCASSLGRVNTGELFFGEGSRLTVL.

The CDR3 DNA reads as TGTGCCAGCAGCCAAGGTGAGCCGAGCACAGATACGCAGTATTTT. Amino acids: CASSQGEPSTDTQYF. The rearrangement joins TRBV4-2 to TRBJ2-3; D is undetermined. CDR1 and CDR2 (germline): LGHNA, YNFKEQ. The length of the CDR3 is 15 residues. V was shortened by 1 base and J by 0 bases, with 8 bases between the two germline ends.

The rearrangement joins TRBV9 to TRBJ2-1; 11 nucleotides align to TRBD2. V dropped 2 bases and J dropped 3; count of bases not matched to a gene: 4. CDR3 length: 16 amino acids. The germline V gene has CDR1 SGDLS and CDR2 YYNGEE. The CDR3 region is CASSVSSGGFYNEQFF. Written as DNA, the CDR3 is TGTGCCAGCAGCGTCTCTAGCGGGGGGTTCTACAATGAGCAGTTCTTC.

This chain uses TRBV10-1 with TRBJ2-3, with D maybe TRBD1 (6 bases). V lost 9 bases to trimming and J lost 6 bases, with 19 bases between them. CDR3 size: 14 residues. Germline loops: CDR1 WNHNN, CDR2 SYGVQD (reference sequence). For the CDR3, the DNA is TGCGCCAGTGCCCCCAGGGGTTCCGCGGATACGCAGTATTTT. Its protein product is CASAPRGSADTQYF.

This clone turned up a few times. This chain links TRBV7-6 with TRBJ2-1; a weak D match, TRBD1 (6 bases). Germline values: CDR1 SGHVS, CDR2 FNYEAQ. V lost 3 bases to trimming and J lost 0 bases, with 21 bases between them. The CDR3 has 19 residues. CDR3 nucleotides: TGTGCCAGCAGCTTTCACCAACAAAGGGACATCAGCTCCTACAATGAGCAGTTCTTC. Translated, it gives CASSFHQQRDISSYNEQFF.